This T cell receptor (beta chain) was identified during a study of blood T cell repertoires in COVID-19. Across the study: The study drew acute and convalescent COVID-19 samples from the United States, Italy and Spain. T cells, B-cell-depleted T cells, or PBMCs provided the cDNA or gDNA that served as material.

Trimming stripped 0 bases from V and 4 bases from J, with 12 bases between. Germline V gene sequence: CDR1 SGHVS, CDR2 FQNEAQ. CDR3 size: 16 residues. Per the original data handling: The authors estimated nucleated cell counts from reference gene primer amplification. The assay was immunoSEQ multiplex PCR, and TCRdb's table has in-frame clones only and misses some. The DNA gave D and trimming, while V, J and clone size come from that table. The sample records over 45,000 clones, 77% being singletons. The material sequenced was peripheral blood. The origin of this receptor is a human donor with active or convalescent COVID-19. The donor label of this sample is uncertain. The V call is TRBV7-8, the J call TRBJ2-2, with D perhaps TRBD1 (5 bases). The CDR3 here is CASSLARRDATGELFF. In DNA form, the CDR3 reads TGTGCCAGCAGCTTAGCCCGCAGGGATGCCACCGGGGAGCTGTTTTTT.